This T cell receptor (beta chain) stems from a study of blood T cell repertoires in COVID-19. At the level of the study: The United States, Italy and Spain supplied acute and convalescent COVID-19 samples.

Clones were sequenced by immunoSEQ multiplex PCR, and TCRdb holds only the in-frame ones, with some missing. The sample holds approximately 470,000 clones, about 85% seen once. Trimming removed 8 bases at V and 0 bases at J, with 8 bases between. The CDR3 runs 13 residues. The germline CDR1 and CDR2 sequences are MDHEN and SYDVKM. Cohort 3 donors counted as recovered after two negative PCRs, clearance, or resolved symptoms. This clone was detected once. The V call is TRBV28, the J call TRBJ2-4; D possibly corresponds to TRBD2 (5 bases). The TCR originated in a woman between 18 and 29 years old who had recovered from COVID-19. The source material was PBMCs or T cells enriched from blood (not recorded which). CDR3 loop: CASGELAKNIQYF. The CDR3 DNA reads TGTGCCAGCGGGGAGTTAGCCAAAAACATTCAGTACTTC.